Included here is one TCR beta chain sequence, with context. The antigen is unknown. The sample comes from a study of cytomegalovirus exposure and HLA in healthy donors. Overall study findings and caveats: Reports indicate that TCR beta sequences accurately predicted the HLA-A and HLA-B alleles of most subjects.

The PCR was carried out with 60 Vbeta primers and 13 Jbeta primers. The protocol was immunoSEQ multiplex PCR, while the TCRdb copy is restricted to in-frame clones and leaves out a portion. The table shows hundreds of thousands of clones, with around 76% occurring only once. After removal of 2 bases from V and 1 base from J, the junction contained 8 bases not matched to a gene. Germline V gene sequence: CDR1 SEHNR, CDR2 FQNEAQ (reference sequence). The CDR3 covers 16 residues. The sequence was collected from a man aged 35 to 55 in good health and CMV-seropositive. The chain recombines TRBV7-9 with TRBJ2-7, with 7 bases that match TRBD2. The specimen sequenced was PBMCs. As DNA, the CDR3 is TGTGCCAGCAGCTTATGGGAGCTAGCGGAATCCTACGAGCAGTACTTC. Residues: CASSLWELAESYEQYF. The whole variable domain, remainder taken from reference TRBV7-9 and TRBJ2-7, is DTGVSQNPRHKITKRGQNVTFRCDPISEHNRLYWYRQTLGQGPEFLTYFQNEAQLEKSRLLSDRFSAERPKGSFSTLEIQRTEQGDSAMYLCASSLWELAESYEQYFGPGTRLTVT.